The 4 T cell receptor beta chains below all came from one sample that was sequenced in a study of T cells in Graves' hyperthyroidism and ophthalmopathy. The investigators amplified TCR beta CDR3 regions from RNA transcripts. HTBI primers were the set used in a first-round RT-PCR of the TCR CDR3. TCRdb fed the multiplex PCR reads into MiXCR, producing one record per CDR3 protein. The sample has about 300,000 distinct CDR3 sequences, around 20% seen once. Source material: blood. These receptor sequences come from a man in his forties or fifties with Graves' ophthalmopathy.

This clonotype was counted many times. This chain connects TRBV20-1 to TRBJ1-1; 9 bases are a match to TRBD1. V was clipped by 5 bases and J by 6 bases; unmatched bases: 4. Per the germline V gene, CDR1 is DFQATT and CDR2 is SNEGSKA (reference sequence). The CDR3 totals 12 residues. The CDR3 reads CSAGQGSSEAFF. The CDR3, as DNA: TGCAGTGCTGGACAGGGGTCCTCTGAAGCTTTCTTT.

This sequence joins TRBV12-3 or TRBV12-4 and TRBJ2-7, with TRBD1 identical over 9 bases. The CDR3 has 14 residues. With V trimmed by 5 bases and J by 6 bases, 8 bases remained unmatched. CDR3 in amino acids: CASSRRDRVPEQYF. DNA for the CDR3: TGTGCCAGCAGTCGCCGGGACAGGGTGCCCGAGCAGTACTTC.

The CDR3 DNA is TGTGCCAGCAGTCTAAGATCGGGCCCTAGCAATCAGCCCCAGCATTTT. Translated, it gives CASSLRSGPSNQPQHF. V is TRBV12-3 or TRBV12-4 and J is TRBJ1-5; D gene ambiguous. Trimming took 5 bases from V and 0 from J, leaving 14 bases between them. The CDR3 runs 16 residues.

The chain links TRBV5-1 to TRBJ2-3; 7 nucleotides align to TRBD2. The CDR3 extends over 16 amino acids. Unmatched junction bases numbered 10, after V lost 0 bases and J lost 6 bases. Germline CDR1 SGHRS, CDR2 YFSETQ. This CDR3 is CASSLGSSGKPDTQYF. CDR3 DNA sequence: TGCGCCAGCAGCTTGGGATCTAGCGGCAAACCCGATACGCAGTATTTT. The full variable domain, in which reference TRBV5-1 and TRBJ2-3 provide the parts outside the CDR3, is KAGVTQTPRYLIKTRGQQVTLSCSPISGHRSVSWYQQTPGQGLQFLFEYFSETQRNKGNFPGRFSGRQFSNSRSEMNVSTLELGDSALYLCASSLGSSGKPDTQYFGPGTRLTVL.